This is a list of T cell receptor beta chains from one sample in a study of shared clonotypes between healthy human individuals. Profiling relied on immunoSEQ multiplex PCR, and the TCRdb table lists in-frame clones only, not all of them. The sample yields 2 million to 3 million clones, 80% to 95% seen once. The specimen was naive CD4+ T cells from PBMCs. The receptors shown here come from a man aged 18 to 35 in good health. Some clones in this sample may be carry-over from other donors' samples. The CDR3 runs from the conserved cysteine through the conserved F or W. The order of the fields is J gene, D gene, clone size, V gene, CDR3 protein, CDR3 DNA. The D gene is left open where the match is weak. Size tells how often a clone was seen (once, few, many) or the class of an expanded clone, and some rows leave it out.

TRBJ2-7 TRBD1 . TRBV2 CASTQQGEEQYF TGTGCCAGCACTCAACAGGGGGAAGAGCAGTACTTC
TRBJ2-3 TRBD2 . TRBV5-1 CASSLSGADTQYF TGCGCCAGCAGCTTGAGCGGGGCAGATACGCAGTATTTT
TRBJ2-1 TRBD2 . TRBV10-3 CATSGRVGNEQFF TGTGCCACGAGCGGGAGGGTAGGCAATGAGCAGTTCTTC
TRBJ1-5 . . TRBV14 CASSQGREQPQHF TGTGCCAGCAGCCAAGGAAGGGAACAGCCCCAGCATTTT
TRBJ2-7 TRBD2 . TRBV5-1 CASSAGTSGNEQYF TGCGCCAGCAGCGCCGGGACTAGCGGGAACGAGCAGTACTTC
TRBJ2-7 TRBD2 . TRBV19 CASSRRGASYEQYF TGTGCCAGTAGTAGGCGGGGGGCAAGCTACGAGCAGTACTTC
TRBJ2-3 TRBD1 . TRBV6-1 CASRGRTGVTDTQYF TGTGCCAGCAGGGGTCGGACAGGGGTCACAGATACGCAGTATTTT
TRBJ1-2 . few TRBV14 CASSQDRNYGYTF TGTGCCAGCAGCCAAGACAGGAACTATGGCTACACCTTC
TRBJ2-5 TRBD1 . TRBV5-1 CASSPDGQGASGETQYF TGCGCCAGCAGCCCCGACGGACAGGGGGCGTCTGGCGAGACCCAGTACTTC
TRBJ2-4 . . TRBV7-3 CASSLGPQNIQYF TGTGCCAGCAGCCTCGGACCGCAAAACATTCAGTACTTC
TRBJ1-1 . . TRBV6-5 CASSLAAVNTEAFF TGTGCCAGCAGCCTCGCCGCCGTGAACACTGAAGCTTTCTTT
TRBJ2-3 TRBD2 . TRBV4-2 CASSQVGTSGTDTQYF TGTGCCAGCAGCCAAGTTGGGACTAGCGGCACAGATACGCAGTATTTT
TRBJ1-6 . once TRBV5-1 CASSLVERSPLHF TGCGCCAGCAGCTTGGTTGAGCGATCACCCCTCCACTTT
TRBJ2-7 TRBD2 . TRBV19 CATSGLAGVYEQYF TGTGCCACCTCGGGACTAGCGGGAGTGTACGAGCAGTACTTC
TRBJ2-5 TRBD1 . TRBV6-6 CASIRGQGQETQYF TGTGCCAGCATCCGCGGACAGGGGCAAGAGACCCAGTACTTC
TRBJ2-1 . . TRBV7-6 CASSLAPPTSYNEQFF TGTGCCAGCAGCTTAGCCCCGCCTACATCCTACAATGAGCAGTTCTTC
TRBJ2-7 TRBD1 . TRBV2 CASRQGAREQYF TGTGCCAGCAGACAGGGGGCGAGAGAGCAGTACTTC
TRBJ2-3 . once TRBV19 CASSINRAGDTQYF TGTGCCAGTAGTATCAATAGGGCCGGAGATACGCAGTATTTT
TRBJ1-1 TRBD1 . TRBV7-8 CASRAGQGTEAFF TGTGCCAGCAGAGCGGGACAGGGTACTGAAGCTTTCTTT
TRBJ1-1 . . TRBV13 CASSLTSRTEAFF TGTGCCAGCAGCTTAACGTCTCGGACTGAAGCTTTCTTT
TRBJ2-4 . . TRBV11-2 CASSLRELPDDIQYF TGTGCCAGCAGCTTACGGGAGTTGCCAGATGACATTCAGTACTTC
TRBJ1-3 . . TRBV28 CASSSFTQALRRLGIYF TGTGCCAGCAGTTCCTTCACCCAGGCTCTACGAAGGTTGGGCATATATTTT
TRBJ1-1 . . TRBV2 CASSEEGQLNTEAFF TGTGCCAGCAGCGAAGAAGGACAGTTGAACACTGAAGCTTTCTTT
TRBJ1-5 . few TRBV19 CATGPEPQHF TGTGCCACCGGGCCGGAGCCCCAGCATTTT
TRBJ1-5 . . TRBV6-1 CASSAAGGNQPQHF TGTGCCAGCAGTGCCGCCGGAGGCAATCAGCCCCAGCATTTT
TRBJ2-1 TRBD2 . TRBV11-2 CASSLGLGRVNEQFF TGTGCCAGCAGCTTAGGGCTAGGGAGGGTCAATGAGCAGTTCTTC
TRBJ1-2 TRBD1 . TRBV18 CASSPGTGAHGYTF TGTGCCAGCTCTCCCGGGACAGGGGCCCATGGCTACACCTTC
TRBJ2-1 . . TRBV28 CASSLWELLDNEQFF TGTGCCAGCAGTTTGTGGGAACTGTTAGACAATGAGCAGTTCTTC
TRBJ2-7 TRBD2 . TRBV7-9 CASSVTGTSGIEQYF TGTGCCAGCAGCGTCACCGGGACTAGCGGCATTGAGCAGTACTTC
TRBJ2-3 . . TRBV7-2 CASSPGLGGTDTQYF TGTGCCAGCAGCCCGGGGCTAGGAGGCACAGATACGCAGTATTTT
TRBJ1-1 . few TRBV7-9 CASSEEAGVGTEAFF TGTGCCAGCAGCGAAGAGGCAGGGGTGGGCACTGAAGCTTTCTTT
TRBJ1-3 TRBD1 . TRBV9 CASSAVGQGNGNTIYF TGTGCCAGCAGCGCGGTCGGACAGGGTAATGGAAACACCATATATTTT
TRBJ1-4 . few TRBV10-3 CAISDGRASEKLFF TGTGCCATCAGTGACGGCAGGGCTTCCGAAAAACTGTTTTTT
TRBJ2-1 . . TRBV15 CATSRVGPYNEQFF TGTGCCACCAGCAGAGTAGGGCCCTACAATGAGCAGTTCTTC
TRBJ2-1 TRBD2 once TRBV4-2 CASSRSVGTSGNEQFF TGTGCCAGCAGCCGGAGTGTGGGGACTAGCGGCAATGAGCAGTTCTTC
TRBJ2-1 TRBD1 . TRBV19 CASSIQGASYNEQFF TGTGCCAGTAGTATACAGGGGGCCTCGTACAATGAGCAGTTCTTC
TRBJ1-1 . . TRBV6-5 CASVGPSLAFF TGTGCCAGCGTGGGTCCGTCTTTAGCTTTCTTT
TRBJ1-1 . . TRBV2 CASSEGTDNTEAFF TGTGCCAGCAGTGAAGGGACAGATAACACTGAAGCTTTCTTT
TRBJ1-3 . . TRBV15 CATSTPGATGNTIYF TGTGCCACCAGCACACCGGGGGCCACTGGAAACACCATATATTTT
TRBJ1-5 . . TRBV18 CASSPRWVAGGQPQHF TGTGCCAGCTCACCACGTTGGGTGGCCGGGGGTCAGCCCCAGCATTTT
TRBJ2-3 TRBD2 . TRBV9 CASNTGLPIDTQYF TGTGCCAGCAATACGGGACTACCTATCGATACGCAGTATTTT